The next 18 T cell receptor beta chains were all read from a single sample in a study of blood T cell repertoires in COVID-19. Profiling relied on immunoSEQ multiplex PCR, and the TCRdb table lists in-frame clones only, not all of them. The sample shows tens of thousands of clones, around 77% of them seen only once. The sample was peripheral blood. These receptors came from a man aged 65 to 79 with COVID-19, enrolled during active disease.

The CDR3 here is CASSLDAWGGQYNEQFF. The CDR3 coding sequence is TGTGCCAGCAGCTTGGACGCTTGGGGGGGCCAGTACAATGAGCAGTTCTTC. The rearrangement joins TRBV5-4 to TRBJ2-1, with D tentatively TRBD2 (7 bases). The germline V and J ends were trimmed by 0 bases and 4 bases, with 17 bases remaining between them. The CDR3 spans 17 residues. The germline V gene encodes CDR1 SGHNT and CDR2 YYREEE (reference sequence). The full variable domain, its missing parts supplied by reference TRBV5-4 and TRBJ2-1, is ETGVTQSPTHLIKTRGQQVTLRCSSQSGHNTVSWYQQALGQGPQFIFQYYREEENGRGNFPPRFSGLQFPNYSSELNVNALELDDSALYLCASSLDAWGGQYNEQFFGPGTRLTVL.

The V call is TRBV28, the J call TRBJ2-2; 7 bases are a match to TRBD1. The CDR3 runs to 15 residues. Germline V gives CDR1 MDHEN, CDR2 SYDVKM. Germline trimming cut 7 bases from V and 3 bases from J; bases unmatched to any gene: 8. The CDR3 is CASTATGLYTGELFF. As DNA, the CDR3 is TGTGCCAGCACCGCGACAGGGTTGTACACCGGGGAGCTGTTTTTT.

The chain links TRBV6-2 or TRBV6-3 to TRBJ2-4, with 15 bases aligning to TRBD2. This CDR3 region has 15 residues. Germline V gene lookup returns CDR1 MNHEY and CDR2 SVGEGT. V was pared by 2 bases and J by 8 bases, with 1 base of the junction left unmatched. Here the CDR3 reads CASSYGLAGGDIQYF. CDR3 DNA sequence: TGTGCCAGCAGTTACGGACTAGCGGGAGGGGACATTCAGTACTTC.

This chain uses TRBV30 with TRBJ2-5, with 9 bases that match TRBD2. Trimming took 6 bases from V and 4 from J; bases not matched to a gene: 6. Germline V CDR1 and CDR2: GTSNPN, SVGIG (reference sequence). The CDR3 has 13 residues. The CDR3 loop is CACDSGRGETQYF. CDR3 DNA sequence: TGTGCCTGTGATAGCGGGAGAGGAGAGACCCAGTACTTC.

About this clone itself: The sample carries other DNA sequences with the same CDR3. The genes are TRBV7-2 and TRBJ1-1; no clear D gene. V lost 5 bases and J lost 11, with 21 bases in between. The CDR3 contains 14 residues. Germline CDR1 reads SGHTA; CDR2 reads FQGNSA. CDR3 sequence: CASSPGTVGMSAFF. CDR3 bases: TGTGCCAGCAGCCCCGGAACAGTGGGCATGTCCGCTTTCTTT.

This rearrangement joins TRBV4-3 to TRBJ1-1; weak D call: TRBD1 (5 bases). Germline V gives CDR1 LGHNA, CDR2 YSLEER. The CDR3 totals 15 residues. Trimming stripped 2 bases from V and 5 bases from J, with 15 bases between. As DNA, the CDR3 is TGCGCCAGCAGCCAACGTCGGACGCGGGGGACTGAAGCTTTCTTT. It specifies CASSQRRTRGTEAFF.

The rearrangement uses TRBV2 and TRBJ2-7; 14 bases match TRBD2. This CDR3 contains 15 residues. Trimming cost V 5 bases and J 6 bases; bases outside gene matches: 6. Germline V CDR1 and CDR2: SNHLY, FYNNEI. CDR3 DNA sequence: TGTGCCAGCAGTTATGCCGGGACTAGCGGGAGCGAGCAGTACTTC. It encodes CASSYAGTSGSEQYF. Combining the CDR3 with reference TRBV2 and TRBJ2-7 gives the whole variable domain EPEVTQTPSHQVTQMGQEVILRCVPISNHLYFYWYRQILGQKVEFLVSFYNNEISEKSEIFDDQFSVERPDGSNFTLKIRSTKLEDSAMYFCASSYAGTSGSEQYFGPGTRLTVT.

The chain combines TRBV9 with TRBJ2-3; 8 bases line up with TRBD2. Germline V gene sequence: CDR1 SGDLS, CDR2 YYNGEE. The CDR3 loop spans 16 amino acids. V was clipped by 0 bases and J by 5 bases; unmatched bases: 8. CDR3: CASSVAPPGGQDTQYF. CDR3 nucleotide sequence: TGTGCCAGCAGCGTAGCCCCCCCGGGAGGGCAAGATACGCAGTATTTT.

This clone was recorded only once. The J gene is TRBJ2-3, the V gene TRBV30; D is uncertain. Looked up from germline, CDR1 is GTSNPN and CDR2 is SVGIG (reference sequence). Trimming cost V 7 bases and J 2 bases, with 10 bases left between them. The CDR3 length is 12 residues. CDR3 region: CALSVDTDTQYF. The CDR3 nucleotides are TGTGCCTTAAGCGTAGACACAGATACGCAGTATTTT.

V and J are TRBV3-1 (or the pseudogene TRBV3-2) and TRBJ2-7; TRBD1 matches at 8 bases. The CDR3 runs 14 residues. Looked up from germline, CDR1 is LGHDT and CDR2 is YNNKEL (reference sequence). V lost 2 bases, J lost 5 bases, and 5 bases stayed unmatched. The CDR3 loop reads CASSQRDRGNEQYF. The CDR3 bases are TGTGCCAGCAGCCAAAGAGACAGGGGAAACGAGCAGTACTTC.

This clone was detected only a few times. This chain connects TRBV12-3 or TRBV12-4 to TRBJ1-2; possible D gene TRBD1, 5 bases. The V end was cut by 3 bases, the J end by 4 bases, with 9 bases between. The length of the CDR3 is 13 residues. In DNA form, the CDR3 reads TGTGCCAGCAGTTTGCGGGGGAGCTATGGCTACACCTTC. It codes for CASSLRGSYGYTF.

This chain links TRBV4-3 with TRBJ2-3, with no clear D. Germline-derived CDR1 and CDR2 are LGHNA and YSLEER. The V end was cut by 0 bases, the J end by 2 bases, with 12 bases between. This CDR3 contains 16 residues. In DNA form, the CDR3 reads TGCGCCAGCAGCCAAGAGGGTCCAGCGTACACAGATACGCAGTATTTT. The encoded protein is CASSQEGPAYTDTQYF.

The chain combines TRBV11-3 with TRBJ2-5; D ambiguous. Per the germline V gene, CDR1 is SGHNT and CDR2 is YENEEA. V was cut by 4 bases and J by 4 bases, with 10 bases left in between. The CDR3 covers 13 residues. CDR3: CASSYTAGETQYF. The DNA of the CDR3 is TGTGCCAGCAGCTATACAGCAGGAGAGACCCAGTACTTC.

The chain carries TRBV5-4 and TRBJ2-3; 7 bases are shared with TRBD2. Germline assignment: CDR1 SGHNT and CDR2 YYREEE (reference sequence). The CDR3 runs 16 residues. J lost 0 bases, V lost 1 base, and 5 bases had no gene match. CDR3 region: CASSLLAGASTDTQYF. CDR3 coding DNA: TGTGCCAGCAGCTTGCTTGCGGGAGCTAGCACAGATACGCAGTATTTT.

For the CDR3, the DNA is TGTGCCAGCAGCTTTTCGAGATCTGGAAACACCATATATTTT. This codes for CASSFSRSGNTIYF. This chain connects TRBV11-3 to TRBJ1-3; D is uncertain. The V gene's germline CDR1 is SGHNT and CDR2 YENEEA. V lost 3 bases and J lost 1, with 7 bases in between. There are 14 residues in the CDR3.

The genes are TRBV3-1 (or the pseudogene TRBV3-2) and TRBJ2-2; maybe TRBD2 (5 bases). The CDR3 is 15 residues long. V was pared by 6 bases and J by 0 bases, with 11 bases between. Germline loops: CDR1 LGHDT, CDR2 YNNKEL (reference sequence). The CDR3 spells CASSETLANTGELFF. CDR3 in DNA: TGTGCCAGCAGTGAGACACTAGCGAACACCGGGGAGCTGTTTTTT.

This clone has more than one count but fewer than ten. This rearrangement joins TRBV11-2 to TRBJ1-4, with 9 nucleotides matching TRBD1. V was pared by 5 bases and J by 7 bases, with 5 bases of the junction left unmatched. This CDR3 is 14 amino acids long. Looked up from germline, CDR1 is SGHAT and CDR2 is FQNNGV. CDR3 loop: CASSPQGAGEKLFF. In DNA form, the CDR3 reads TGTGCCAGCAGCCCACAGGGGGCTGGTGAAAAACTGTTTTTT.

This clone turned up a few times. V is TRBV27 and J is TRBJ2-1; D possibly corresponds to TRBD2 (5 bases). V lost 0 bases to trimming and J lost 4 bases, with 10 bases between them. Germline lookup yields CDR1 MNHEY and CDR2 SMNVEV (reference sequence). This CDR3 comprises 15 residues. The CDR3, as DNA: TGTGCCAGCAGTTTATCGGCTAGCCCATACAATGAGCAGTTCTTC. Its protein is CASSLSASPYNEQFF.